This T cell receptor (beta chain) was profiled in a study of blood T cell repertoires in COVID-19. Study-level background: Samples of COVID-19 (acute and convalescent) were obtained from the United States, Italy and Spain. The analysed material was cDNA or gDNA that came from T cells, B-cell-depleted T cells, or PBMCs.

In the original workflow: By means of reference gene primer amplification, nucleated cell counts were estimated. Only in-frame clones appear in the TCRdb table, and some are missing; sequencing was by immunoSEQ multiplex PCR. V and J calls and clone size follow that table, whereas D and trimming were derived from the DNA. The repertoire holds about 120,000 clones, with roughly 79% as singletons. With 10 bases clipped from V and 5 bases from J, the junction kept 9 bases outside the gene matches. CDR3 size: 15 residues. CDR1 is LNHDA and CDR2 is SQIVND in the germline V gene (reference sequence). This receptor was taken from a human donor in a cohort sampled during active COVID-19. The material sequenced was peripheral blood. V usage is TRBV19 and J usage is TRBJ1-4; 11 bases are shared with TRBD1. CDR3 region: CATTAGTGGNEKLFF. CDR3 sequence (DNA): TGTGCCACCACGGCGGGGACAGGGGGAAATGAAAAACTGTTTTTT.